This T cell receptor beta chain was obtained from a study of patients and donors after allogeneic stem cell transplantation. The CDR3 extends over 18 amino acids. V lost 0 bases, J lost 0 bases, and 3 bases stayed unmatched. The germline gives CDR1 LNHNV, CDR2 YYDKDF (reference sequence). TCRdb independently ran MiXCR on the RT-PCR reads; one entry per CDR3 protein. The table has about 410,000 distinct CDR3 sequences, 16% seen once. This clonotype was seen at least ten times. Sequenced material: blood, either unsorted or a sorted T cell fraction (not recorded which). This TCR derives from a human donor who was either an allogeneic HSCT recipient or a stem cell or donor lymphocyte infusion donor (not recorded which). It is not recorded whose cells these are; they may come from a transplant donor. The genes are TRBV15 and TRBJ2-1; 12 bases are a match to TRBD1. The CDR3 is CATSRERDRGHSYNEQFF. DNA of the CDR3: TGTGCCACCAGCAGAGAGAGGGACAGGGGGCACTCCTACAATGAGCAGTTCTTC.